This T cell receptor (beta chain) was recovered during a study of blood T cell repertoires in COVID-19 (TCRdb year 2020). About the investigation overall: Collaborator samples came from the United States, Italy and Spain and covered acute and convalescent phases of COVID-19. Deeply sampled blood TCRbeta repertoires from subjects exposed to, actively infected with, or recovered from COVID-19 were included in the dataset. HLA class I and class II types, where available, came from metadata supplied by the sample provider rather than from assay-based typing. A freely available public database, intended as a resource for researchers studying the immune response to SARS-CoV-2, is where the repertoires were released. The samples were drawn from two sources: the first 160 participants of the ongoing ImmuneRACE study, and 1,000 to 1,500 subjects contributed by 6 global collaborators. Nearly every sample came with metadata listing a de-identified subject ID, COVID-19 status, age in years and sex. The material from the prospective study consisted of cDNA or gDNA derived from T cells, B-cell-depleted T cells, or PBMCs. Findings and caveats that apply to the study as a whole: Clinical and demographic metadata were provided uncurated, with the amount varying by source and participant.

The immunoSEQ Assay, a bias-controlled multiplex PCR, was used to amplify TCRbeta CDR3 regions from genomic DNA. The original methods were these. The number of nucleated cells in each sample was estimated by amplification of reference gene primers within the assay. To quantify the absolute abundance of each unique TCRbeta CDR3 rearrangement, sequence reads were collapsed and filtered. For each sample, productive Simpson clonality was calculated as the square root of Simpson's diversity index across productive rearrangements. TCRdb took over this immuneACCESS table, retaining in-frame rearrangements with V and J assigned. Such tables are incomplete; in checked studies, under half of the missing clones stem from an unresolved V gene, and the remainder is unexplained. V and J calls plus clone size are reproduced from that table; the DNA served to infer D and trimming. A total of approximately 68,000 clones appear in this sample, 86% of them only once. Approximately 10% of the sample belongs to the ten largest clones.

Including the terminal cysteine and phenylalanine, the CDR3 comprises 14 residues. Only the CDR3 portion is preserved as DNA: 42 bases, with reading frame beginning at the first base. V has 5 bases trimmed and J has 7 bases trimmed; junction bases matching no gene number 4. The germline V gene (reference sequence) specifies MNHEY as CDR1 and SMNVEV as CDR2. Whole blood was collected in K2EDTA tubes by collaborating institutions according to the institutions' own protocols. For TCRbeta analysis, collaborator samples were shipped as frozen whole blood, as isolated PBMCs, or as DNA extracted from either sample type. Concerning this clone itself: Its antigen is currently not known. Within one base of it there is no much larger clone, and no base qualities were kept.

The sequence derives from a man between 65 and 85 years old with active or convalescent COVID-19. Sequenced input: peripheral blood. The sequence links TRBV27 to TRBJ2-2, with TRBD1 matching 10 junction bases. The CDR3 region: CASSRDRGFGELFF. The nucleotides are TGTGCCAGCAGTCGGGACAGGGGATTCGGGGAGCTGTTTTTT.